This TCR beta chain was documented in a study of blood T cell repertoires in COVID-19. In the study overall: Samples taken during acute and convalescent COVID-19 were collected in the United States, Italy and Spain. Sources were T cells, B-cell-depleted T cells, or PBMCs; the material itself was cDNA or gDNA.

Germline V lookup: CDR1 SGDLS, CDR2 YYNGEE. The CDR3 extends over 14 amino acids. V dropped 7 bases and J dropped 2; count of bases not matched to a gene: 6. Per the original methods: Reference gene primers were amplified, and this amplification served to estimate nucleated cell counts. Profiled with immunoSEQ multiplex PCR; TCRdb holds only in-frame clones, not every one. That table is the source of V, J and clone size, and D and trimming were worked out from the DNA. The table includes fewer than 350,000 clones, roughly 85% detected once. Cohort assignment relied on participant-reported clinical history.

The TCR sequence derives from a woman under 40 who had been exposed to COVID-19. The chain carries TRBV9 and TRBJ2-1; 7 nucleotides align to TRBD2. Material for sequencing was PBMCs or T cells enriched from blood (not recorded which). The CDR3 DNA follows: TGTGCCAGCGGGGAGGGGAGCCCCTACAATGAGCAGTTCTTC. It encodes CASGEGSPYNEQFF.